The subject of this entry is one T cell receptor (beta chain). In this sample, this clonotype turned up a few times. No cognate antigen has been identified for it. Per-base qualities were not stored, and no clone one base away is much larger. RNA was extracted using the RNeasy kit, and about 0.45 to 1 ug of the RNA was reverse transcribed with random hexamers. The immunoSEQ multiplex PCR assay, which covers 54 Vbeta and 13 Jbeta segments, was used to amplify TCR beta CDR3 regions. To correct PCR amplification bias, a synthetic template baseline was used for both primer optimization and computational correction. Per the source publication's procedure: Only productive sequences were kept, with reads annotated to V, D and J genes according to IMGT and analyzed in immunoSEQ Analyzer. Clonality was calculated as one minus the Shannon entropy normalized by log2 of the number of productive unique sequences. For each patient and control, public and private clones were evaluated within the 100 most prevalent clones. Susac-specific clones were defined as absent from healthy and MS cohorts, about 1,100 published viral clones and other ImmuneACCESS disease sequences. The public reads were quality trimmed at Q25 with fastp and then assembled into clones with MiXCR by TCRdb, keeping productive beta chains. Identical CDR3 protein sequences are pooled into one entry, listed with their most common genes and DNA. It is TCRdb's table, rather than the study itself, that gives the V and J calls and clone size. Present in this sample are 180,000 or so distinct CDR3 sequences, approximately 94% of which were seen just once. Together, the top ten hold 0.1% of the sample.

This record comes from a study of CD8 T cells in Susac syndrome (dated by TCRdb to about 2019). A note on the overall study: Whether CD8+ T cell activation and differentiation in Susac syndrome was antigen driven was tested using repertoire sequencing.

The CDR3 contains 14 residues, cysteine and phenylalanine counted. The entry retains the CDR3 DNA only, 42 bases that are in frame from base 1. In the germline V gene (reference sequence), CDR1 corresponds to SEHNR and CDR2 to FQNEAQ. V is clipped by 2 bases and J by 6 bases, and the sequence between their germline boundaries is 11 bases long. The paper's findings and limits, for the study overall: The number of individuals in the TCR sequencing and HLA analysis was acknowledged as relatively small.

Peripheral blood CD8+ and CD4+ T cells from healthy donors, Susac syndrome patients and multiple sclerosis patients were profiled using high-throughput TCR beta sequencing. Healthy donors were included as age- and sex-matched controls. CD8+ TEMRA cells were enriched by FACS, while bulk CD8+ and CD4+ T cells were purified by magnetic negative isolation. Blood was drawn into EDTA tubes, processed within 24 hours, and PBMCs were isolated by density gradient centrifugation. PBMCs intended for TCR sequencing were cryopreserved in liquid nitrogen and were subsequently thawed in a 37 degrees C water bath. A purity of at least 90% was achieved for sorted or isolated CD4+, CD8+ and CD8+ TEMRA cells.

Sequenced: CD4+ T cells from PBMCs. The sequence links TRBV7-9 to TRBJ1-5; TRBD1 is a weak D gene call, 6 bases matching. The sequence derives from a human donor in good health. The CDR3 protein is CASSLSTGTQPQHF. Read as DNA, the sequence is TGTGCCAGCAGCTTAAGTACAGGGACTCAGCCCCAGCATTTT.